This T cell receptor (beta chain) was recorded in a study of T cell changes during pregnancy in multiple sclerosis. The assay was immunoSEQ multiplex PCR, and TCRdb's table has in-frame clones only and misses some. The sample includes tens of thousands of clones, 80% to 95% of them seen just once. This clone came up once. The same CDR3 is also encoded by other DNA sequences in this sample. The receptor comes from a female donor in good health, enrolled as a control in a pregnancy study. Sample: peripheral blood, taken in the first trimester of pregnancy.

This CDR3 is CASSPSTDTQYF. In DNA, the CDR3 is TGCGCCAGCAGCCCTAGCACAGATACGCAGTATTTT. The chain joins TRBV5-1 to TRBJ2-3; D unresolved. The V end was cut by 4 bases, the J end by 0 bases, with 3 bases between. Germline lookup yields CDR1 SGHRS and CDR2 YFSETQ. The CDR3 sequence is 12 residues long.